Listed below are T cell receptor beta chains from one sample, sequenced in a study of ipilimumab plus nivolumab after autologous stem cell transplantation. Sequencing was performed with immunoSEQ multiplex PCR; in TCRdb, only in-frame clones are kept and a portion is missing. Among 15,000 or so clones listed, approximately 75% were seen once. The specimen comprised PBMCs, sampled in a trial of ipilimumab plus nivolumab as post-transplant consolidation. These receptors were obtained from a male donor with primary mediastinal lymphoma. CDR3s include the opening cysteine and the closing phenylalanine or tryptophan. The D gene is left open where the match is weak.

CDR3nt,CDR3aa,j_gene,v_gene,d_gene
TGTGCCAGCAGCCAGATAACGGGGACTGAAGCTTTCTTT,CASSQITGTEAFF,TRBJ1-1,TRBV14,-
TGTGCCAGGAATACCGAAGGCGGGGGCTACAATGAGCAGTTCTTC,CARNTEGGGYNEQFF,TRBJ2-1,TRBV2,TRBD2
TGTGCCAGCAGCCCAGGGGGCAGGGGGCCTGACTATGGCTACACCTTC,CASSPGGRGPDYGYTF,TRBJ1-2,TRBV7-6,TRBD1
TGTGCCAGCAGCGACAGGGGGGATCAGCCCCAGCATTTT,CASSDRGDQPQHF,TRBJ1-5,TRBV6-5,TRBD1
TGTGCCAGCAGCTGGACGGAGAACACTGAAGCTTTCTTT,CASSWTENTEAFF,TRBJ1-1,TRBV5-4,-
TGTGCCAGCAGTGAAGCGGTCAGGGGGTACGAGCAGTACTTC,CASSEAVRGYEQYF,TRBJ2-7,TRBV6-1,TRBD1
TGTGCCAGCAAGGGGGGAGGGACGGTCTACGAGCAGTACTTC,CASKGGGTVYEQYF,TRBJ2-7,TRBV28,-
TGTGCTAGTGGTTTGAAGTGGCCCTGGCCCTCGAACACTGAAGCTTTCTTT,CASGLKWPWPSNTEAFF,TRBJ1-1,TRBV12-5,-
TGTGCCAGCAGCTTCGACAGGGGCTCCTACAATGAGCAGTTCTTC,CASSFDRGSYNEQFF,TRBJ2-1,TRBV7-2,TRBD1
TGTGCCAGCAGCTGGACTAGCGGGGTTACAGATACGCAGTATTTT,CASSWTSGVTDTQYF,TRBJ2-3,TRBV11-2,TRBD2
TGCGCCAGCAGCCTACAAACTTCCTCCGGGATCCTCTCTGGAAACACCATATATTTT,CASSLQTSSGILSGNTIYF,TRBJ1-3,TRBV5-1,-
TGTGCCAGCAGTTCAAAGGGACGAAGACTTGAAGCTTTCTTT,CASSSKGRRLEAFF,TRBJ1-1,TRBV28,-
TGTGCCAGCAGTAATAGCAATCAGCCCCAGCATTTT,CASSNSNQPQHF,TRBJ1-5,TRBV2,-
TGTGCCAGCAGCCGGGACAGGGGGCTGGGGAATGAGCAGTTCTTC,CASSRDRGLGNEQFF,TRBJ2-1,TRBV2,TRBD1
TGTGCCAGCAGTGACGGGGATCTACCCACTGAAGCTTTCTTT,CASSDGDLPTEAFF,TRBJ1-1,TRBV6-4,-
TGCGCCAGCAGCTTGCAGGGAGGAGAGACCCAGTACTTC,CASSLQGGETQYF,TRBJ2-5,TRBV5-1,-
TGTGCCTGGAGTGTTTCCCGAGGGTTCGGGGACGAAAAACTGTTTTTT,CAWSVSRGFGDEKLFF,TRBJ1-4,TRBV30,-